This paragraph covers one T cell receptor beta chain sequence. Its cognate antigen is unknown. An end of the junction does not agree with germline; a read error may underlie this. The CDR3 is 15 residues long. Germline CDR1 SGHTA, CDR2 FQGNSA. The starting template was genomic DNA from bulk tumor, around 620 ng per sample. Biopsies, several per primary tumor and spaced far apart, were collected during surgery. Each patient presented with untreated, newly diagnosed non-small cell lung cancer and received curative surgery. Having surgery with curative intent, the donors were patients newly diagnosed with non-small cell lung cancer. The data were obtained in a study of immune heterogeneity within non-small cell lung tumors. Study-wide context: A few squamous cell carcinomas, more than 8 non-squamous carcinomas and 1 not otherwise specified made up the tumors. Study results and caveats: Higher local tumor mutational burden went with moderately higher local T-cell clonality, R approximately 0.35. Identical dominant CDR3 beta clonotypes recurred among a patient's tumor sites, alongside site-unique high-frequency clones.

CDR3 of TCR beta was amplified by multiplex PCR that used 32 V and 13 J primers. TCRdb analysed the multiplex PCR reads with MiXCR anew, one entry per CDR3 protein. Of tens of thousands of distinct CDR3 sequences detected, 27% appear once; the ten largest clones hold 3% to 4%. The sequenced sample was lung tumor tissue. V and J are TRBV7-2 and TRBJ1-2; unclear D gene. The sequence was collected from a man aged 35-49 years with non-small cell lung cancer. CDR3 sequence reads: CGSSLVADPTYGYTF. The DNA for the CDR3 is TGTGGCAGCAGCTTAGTGGCAGATCCCACCTATGGCTACACCTTC.